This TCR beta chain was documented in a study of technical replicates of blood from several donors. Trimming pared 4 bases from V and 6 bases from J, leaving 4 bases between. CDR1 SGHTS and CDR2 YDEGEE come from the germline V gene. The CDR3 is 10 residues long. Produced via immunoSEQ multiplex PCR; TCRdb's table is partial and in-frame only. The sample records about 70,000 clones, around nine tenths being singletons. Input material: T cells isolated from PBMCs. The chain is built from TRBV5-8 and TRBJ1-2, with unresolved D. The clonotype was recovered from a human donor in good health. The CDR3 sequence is CASSRDGYTF. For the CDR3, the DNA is TGTGCCAGCAGCCGGGATGGCTACACCTTC.